The subject of this entry is one T cell receptor beta chain. No antigen is known for it. The CDR3 totals 14 residues. V was clipped by 10 bases and J by 8 bases; unmatched bases: 13. From germline, CDR1 is MNHEY and CDR2 SVGAGI. These data are taken from a study of T cell responses to AZD1222 COVID-19 vaccine. The study, taken as a whole, reports: Spike-specific TCR repertoires showed rising breadth and depth after two AZD1222 doses. White British donors predominated, females outnumbered males, and clonal diversity was possibly underestimated.

Data came from immunoSEQ multiplex PCR; TCRdb stores just in-frame clones and leaves some out. The sample holds about 110,000 clones; 87% are singletons and the top ten take around 3.2%. This receptor was identified in an adult in good health. Sequenced material: peripheral blood, taken on day 0 of AZD1222 vaccination. V and J are TRBV6-5 and TRBJ1-4; 7 bases agree with TRBD1. The CDR3 loop is CANPKTGRQEKLFF. The CDR3, as DNA: TGTGCCAACCCGAAGACAGGGAGACAGGAAAAACTGTTTTTT.